This T cell receptor beta chain derives from a study of T-cell memory formation after mild COVID-19. At the level of the study: In these data, TCR clusters were largely donor specific.

Findings of the study overall: There were some responding clones in pre-infection memory, which suggested that cross-reactive memory had joined.

This clonotype was counted only a few times. The antigen is undetermined. From 5'RACE with constant-segment primers came TCR alpha and TCR beta cDNA libraries that carried sample barcodes and UMIs. In TCRdb, the 5' RACE reads were re-called with MiXCR into one record per CDR3 protein. Here the sample spans roughly 320,000 distinct CDR3 sequences, approximately 27% being singletons. Trimming at V came to 1 base and at J to 7 bases, leaving 3 bases not matched to a gene. Germline CDR1 and CDR2: LGHDT and YNNKEL (reference sequence). This CDR3 region has 16 residues. Input material: PBMCs or a T cell subset sorted from them (not recorded which). V is TRBV3-1 and J is TRBJ2-1, with TRBD2 matching over 14 bases. The receptor comes from an adult woman who had mild COVID-19 (a few samples of this study predate the infection). Cell type and time point are not known. For the CDR3, the DNA is TGTGCCAGCAGCCAAGCCGGGACTAGCGGGAGAAATGAGCAGTTCTTC. Translated: CASSQAGTSGRNEQFF.